These T cell receptor beta chains were read from a single sample in a study of cytomegalovirus exposure and HLA in healthy donors. Measured with immunoSEQ multiplex PCR; TCRdb has only the in-frame clones, and not every one. The sample records roughly 200,000 clones, roughly four fifths being singletons. Material: PBMCs. These TCRs come from a young man in good health and CMV-seronegative. CDR3s include the opening cysteine and the closing phenylalanine or tryptophan. The D gene is left open where the match is weak. Expanded clones get a size class; other rows say once, few or many, or leave the size out.

-	-	TRBJ2-6	TRBV7-8	CASSFTVAGANVLTF	TGTGCCAGCAGCTTTACAGTCGCTGGGGCCAACGTCCTGACTTTC
once	TRBD2	TRBJ2-2	TRBV7-8	CASSLGLAGLGAGELFF	TGTGCCAGCAGCTTAGGGCTAGCGGGCCTTGGCGCCGGGGAGCTGTTTTTT
few	-	TRBJ1-1	TRBV5-6	CASSPIGRGTEAFF	TGTGCCAGCAGCCCAATCGGACGGGGCACTGAAGCTTTCTTT
once	TRBD2	TRBJ2-7	TRBV15	CATAREGTYEQYF	TGTGCCACCGCGAGGGAGGGAACCTACGAGCAGTACTTC
-	TRBD2	TRBJ2-3	TRBV28	CASSLSGRGISTDTQYF	TGTGCCAGCAGTTTAAGCGGGAGGGGGATTAGCACAGATACGCAGTATTTT
few	-	TRBJ2-7	TRBV10-3	CAAMGSSYEQYF	TGTGCCGCGATGGGGAGCTCCTACGAGCAGTACTTC
-	TRBD2	TRBJ2-1	TRBV9	CASGGLASQFF	TGTGCCAGCGGTGGACTAGCTTCGCAGTTCTTC
-	TRBD2	TRBJ2-7	TRBV27	CASSFWGGYEQYF	TGTGCCAGCAGTTTTTGGGGGGGATACGAGCAGTACTTC
-	TRBD2	TRBJ2-7	TRBV6-1	CASSVGLASYF	TGTGCCAGCAGTGTTGGACTAGCTTCGTACTTC
-	-	TRBJ1-2	TRBV6-5	CASSTPGQSLYGYTF	TGTGCCAGCAGTACCCCGGGACAATCACTATATGGCTACACCTTC
-	TRBD2	TRBJ2-4	TRBV11-2	CASSSRLAAKNIQYF	TGTGCCAGCAGCTCCCGACTAGCGGCCAAAAACATTCAGTACTTC
-	TRBD2	TRBJ2-1	TRBV5-1	CASIGVAGFNEQFF	TGCGCCAGCATCGGGGTAGCGGGATTCAATGAGCAGTTCTTC
-	-	TRBJ2-5	TRBV11-2	CASSLDEYVYWETQYF	TGTGCCAGCAGCTTAGATGAGTACGTCTACTGGGAGACCCAGTACTTC
once	-	TRBJ1-5	TRBV28	CASSLVTGFTPDQPQHF	TGTGCCAGCAGTTTAGTTACAGGGTTTACGCCGGATCAGCCCCAGCATTTT
-	TRBD1	TRBJ2-7	TRBV19	CASSTLRTGPYEQYF	TGTGCCAGTAGTACCCTTCGGACAGGACCCTACGAGCAGTACTTC
-	TRBD2	TRBJ2-1	TRBV6-5	CASSFGLALNEQFF	TGTGCCAGCAGTTTCGGACTAGCCCTCAATGAGCAGTTCTTC
-	TRBD1	TRBJ2-7	TRBV7-9	CASSQGTGSLISYEQYF	TGTGCCAGCAGCCAAGGGACAGGGTCCCTAATCTCCTACGAGCAGTACTTC
once	-	TRBJ2-7	TRBV7-9	CASSPMPGVASEQYF	TGTGCCAGCAGCCCGATGCCGGGGGTGGCATCCGAGCAGTACTTC
-	-	TRBJ2-6	TRBV5-1	CASSLELFGANVLTF	TGCGCCAGCAGCTTGGAACTATTTGGGGCCAACGTCCTGACTTTC
-	-	TRBJ2-5	TRBV5-4	CASSLARSEETQYF	TGTGCCAGCAGCTTGGCCCGCAGCGAGGAGACCCAGTACTTC
-	TRBD1	TRBJ1-5	TRBV27	CASSSYRGNQPQHF	TGTGCCAGCAGCTCCTACAGGGGAAATCAGCCCCAGCATTTT
-	-	TRBJ2-5	TRBV7-8	CASSLVTTEQETQYF	TGTGCCAGCAGCTTAGTAACTACTGAACAAGAGACCCAGTACTTC
-	-	TRBJ2-7	TRBV28	CASSLRLGGMDYEQYF	TGTGCCAGCAGTTTAAGGCTTGGCGGAATGGACTACGAGCAGTACTTC
-	-	TRBJ2-3	TRBV6-1	CASSEGRGTDTQYF	TGTGCCAGCAGTGAGGGCAGGGGAACAGATACGCAGTATTTT
-	-	TRBJ1-1	TRBV7-9	CASSLDRTNTEAFF	TGTGCCAGCAGCTTAGACAGGACGAACACTGAAGCTTTCTTT
-	TRBD2	TRBJ2-1	TRBV5-1	CASSGALGTTAFGSYNEQFF	TGCGCCAGCAGCGGAGCCTTGGGGACTACGGCATTCGGCTCCTACAATGAGCAGTTCTTC
-	TRBD1	TRBJ1-6	TRBV2	CASMPGQGGSPLHF	TGTGCCAGCATGCCGGGACAGGGTGGTTCACCCCTCCACTTT
-	TRBD1	TRBJ1-3	TRBV28	CASSLPGGYSGNTIYF	TGTGCCAGCAGTTTACCAGGGGGCTATTCTGGAAACACCATATATTTT
once	TRBD2	TRBJ2-5	TRBV28	CASSSELAGGPGETQYF	TGTGCCAGCAGTTCAGAACTAGCGGGAGGGCCTGGGGAGACCCAGTACTTC
-	TRBD2	TRBJ2-7	TRBV9	CASSVGTSGSIYEQYF	TGTGCCAGCAGCGTAGGCACTAGCGGGAGTATCTACGAGCAGTACTTC
-	-	TRBJ1-1	TRBV6-6	CASSTVEKRSEAFF	TGTGCCAGCAGTACTGTAGAGAAGCGGTCTGAAGCTTTCTTT
once	TRBD1	TRBJ1-6	TRBV2	CASRAGQGRSPLHF	TGTGCCAGCAGGGCCGGACAGGGCCGCTCACCCCTCCACTTT
once	-	TRBJ2-7	TRBV5-1	CASSLYREPYEQYF	TGCGCCAGCAGCTTGTATCGGGAACCTTACGAGCAGTACTTC
-	TRBD1	TRBJ1-1	TRBV5-1	CASREGGQTNTEAFF	TGCGCCAGCAGAGAGGGGGGACAGACTAACACTGAAGCTTTCTTT
once	TRBD2	TRBJ2-5	TRBV29-1	CSVEASGTPGYQETQYF	TGCAGCGTTGAGGCTAGCGGGACCCCAGGGTACCAAGAGACCCAGTACTTC
-	-	TRBJ1-2	TRBV5-5	CASSEGQAQTYGYTF	TGTGCCAGCAGTGAAGGACAAGCCCAGACCTATGGCTACACCTTC
-	TRBD2	TRBJ2-1	TRBV9	CASSPPGTSGYNEQFF	TGTGCCAGCAGCCCTCCCGGGACTAGCGGCTACAATGAGCAGTTCTTC
-	-	TRBJ2-2	TRBV21-1	CASSRLAGGPPTGELFF	TGTGCCAGCAGCAGACTAGCGGGAGGGCCTCCCACCGGGGAGCTGTTTTTT
-	TRBD1	TRBJ1-2	TRBV25-1	CATLNRDRDGYTF	TGTGCCACTCTAAACCGGGACAGGGATGGCTACACCTTC
-	-	TRBJ2-1	TRBV2	CAIHTTPKQFF	TGTGCTATACACACCACCCCAAAGCAGTTCTTC
-	TRBD1	TRBJ2-7	TRBV25-1	CASSRTGGSYEQYF	TGTGCCAGCAGTAGGACAGGGGGCTCCTACGAGCAGTACTTC
once	TRBD2	TRBJ2-1	TRBV10-3	CAIRSGEREGQGEQFF	TGTGCCATCAGGTCCGGGGAGCGGGAGGGCCAGGGTGAGCAGTTCTTC
-	-	TRBJ2-1	TRBV5-4	CASSSTRSSYNEQFF	TGTGCCAGCAGCTCCACACGGAGCTCCTACAATGAGCAGTTCTTC
-	-	TRBJ1-2	TRBV5-1	CASSLETGMGGYTF	TGCGCCAGCAGCTTGGAAACAGGGATGGGTGGCTACACCTTC
once	-	TRBJ2-1	TRBV28	CASVDSAEQFF	TGTGCCAGCGTCGACTCCGCTGAGCAGTTCTTC
-	-	TRBJ2-7	TRBV6-5	CASRSGYEQYF	TGTGCCAGCAGATCCGGGTACGAGCAGTACTTC
-	TRBD2	TRBJ2-1	TRBV7-9	CASSLPSGIEYNEQFF	TGTGCCAGCAGCTTACCTAGCGGAATCGAATACAATGAGCAGTTCTTC
once	TRBD2	TRBJ2-7	TRBV7-2	CASSLARGLAYEQYF	TGTGCCAGCAGCTTAGCGCGGGGACTAGCTTACGAGCAGTACTTC
-	TRBD1	TRBJ2-1	TRBV5-1	CASSSRTGGNEQFF	TGCGCCAGCAGCTCAAGGACAGGGGGCAATGAGCAGTTCTTC
few	-	TRBJ2-3	TRBV21-1	CASRTGKREPDTQYF	TGTGCCAGCAGGACAGGGAAGCGGGAGCCAGATACGCAGTATTTT
-	TRBD1	TRBJ1-2	TRBV29-1	CSAGQGEGGYGYTF	TGCAGCGCTGGACAGGGGGAGGGAGGGTATGGCTACACCTTC
once	-	TRBJ1-3	TRBV10-3	CAISEGLGDSGNTIYF	TGTGCCATCAGTGAAGGATTAGGAGACTCTGGAAACACCATATATTTT
-	TRBD2	TRBJ2-1	TRBV2	CASTVGLGKDEQFF	TGTGCCAGCACAGTGGGACTAGGTAAGGATGAGCAGTTCTTC
-	TRBD1	TRBJ2-7	TRBV29-1	CSVNGQGYEQYF	TGCAGCGTTAACGGACAGGGCTACGAGCAGTACTTC
-	-	TRBJ1-5	TRBV28	CASSRGNQPQHF	TGTGCCAGCAGTAGGGGGAATCAGCCCCAGCATTTT